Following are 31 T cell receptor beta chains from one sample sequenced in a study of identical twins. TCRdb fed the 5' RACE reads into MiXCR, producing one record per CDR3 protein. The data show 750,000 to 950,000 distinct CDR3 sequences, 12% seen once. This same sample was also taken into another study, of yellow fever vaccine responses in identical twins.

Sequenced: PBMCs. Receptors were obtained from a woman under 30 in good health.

CDR3 sequence: CASSFREASSYEQYF. In DNA, the CDR3 is TGTGCCAGCAGCTTTCGTGAGGCCTCCTCCTACGAGCAGTACTTC. V gene TRBV5-6 combines with J gene TRBJ2-7; D is unresolved. The ends were cut back, 2 bases at V and 0 bases at J, with 12 bases in the middle. This CDR3 contains 15 residues. Germline assignment: CDR1 SGHDT and CDR2 YYEEEE.

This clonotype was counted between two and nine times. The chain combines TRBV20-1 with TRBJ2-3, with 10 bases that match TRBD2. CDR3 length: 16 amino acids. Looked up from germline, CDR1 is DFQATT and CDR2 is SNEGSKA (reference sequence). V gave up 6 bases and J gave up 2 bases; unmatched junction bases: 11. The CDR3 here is CSAQNERGGHTDTQYF. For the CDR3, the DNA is TGCAGTGCCCAAAATGAGCGGGGGGGTCACACAGATACGCAGTATTTT.

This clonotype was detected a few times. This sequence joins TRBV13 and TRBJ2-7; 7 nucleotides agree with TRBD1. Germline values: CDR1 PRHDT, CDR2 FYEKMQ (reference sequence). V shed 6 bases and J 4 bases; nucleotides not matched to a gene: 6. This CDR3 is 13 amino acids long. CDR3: CASSPEGAYEQYF. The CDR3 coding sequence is TGTGCCAGCAGTCCCGAGGGGGCTTACGAGCAGTACTTC.

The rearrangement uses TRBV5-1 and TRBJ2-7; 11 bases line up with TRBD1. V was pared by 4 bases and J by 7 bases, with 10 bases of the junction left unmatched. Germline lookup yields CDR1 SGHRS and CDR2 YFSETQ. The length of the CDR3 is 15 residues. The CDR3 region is CASSDRTGGNGEQYF. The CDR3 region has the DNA TGCGCCAGCAGCGACCGGACAGGGGGCAACGGGGAGCAGTACTTC.

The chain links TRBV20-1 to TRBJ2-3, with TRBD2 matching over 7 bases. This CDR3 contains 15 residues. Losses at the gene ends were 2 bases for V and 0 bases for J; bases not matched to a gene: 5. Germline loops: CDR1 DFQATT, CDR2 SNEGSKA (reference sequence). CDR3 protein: CSARIAGRSTDTQYF. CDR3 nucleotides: TGCAGTGCTAGAATAGCGGGCAGGAGCACAGATACGCAGTATTTT.

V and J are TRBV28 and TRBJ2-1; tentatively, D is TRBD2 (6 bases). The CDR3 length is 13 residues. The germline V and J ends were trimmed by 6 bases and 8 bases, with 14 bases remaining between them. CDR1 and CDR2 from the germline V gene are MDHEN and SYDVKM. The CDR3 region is CASRRLLAHEQFF. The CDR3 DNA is TGTGCCAGCAGACGATTACTAGCCCATGAGCAGTTCTTC.

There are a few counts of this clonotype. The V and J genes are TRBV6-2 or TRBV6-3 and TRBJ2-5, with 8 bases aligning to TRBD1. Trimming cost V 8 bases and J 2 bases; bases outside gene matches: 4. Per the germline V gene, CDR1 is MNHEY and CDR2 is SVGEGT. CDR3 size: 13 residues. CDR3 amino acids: CASVTGGQETQYF. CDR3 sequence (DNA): TGTGCCAGCGTTACAGGGGGACAAGAGACCCAGTACTTC.

The CDR3 DNA sequence: TGCGCCAGCAGCATAAGTAGCGGGAGTAGAGAGACCCAGTACTTC. It specifies CASSISSGSRETQYF. The chain combines TRBV5-1 with TRBJ2-5, with 9 bases aligning to TRBD2. The CDR3 runs to 15 residues. After removal of 4 bases from V and 4 bases from J, the junction contained 8 bases not matched to a gene. Germline V gene lookup returns CDR1 SGHRS and CDR2 YFSETQ.

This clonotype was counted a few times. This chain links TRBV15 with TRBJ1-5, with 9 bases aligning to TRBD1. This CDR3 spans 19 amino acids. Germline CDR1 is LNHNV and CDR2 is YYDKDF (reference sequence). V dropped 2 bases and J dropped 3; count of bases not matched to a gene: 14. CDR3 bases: TGTGCCACCAGCAGATCCTCGACCCGGTGGACAGGGGACAATCAGCCCCAGCATTTT. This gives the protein CATSRSSTRWTGDNQPQHF.

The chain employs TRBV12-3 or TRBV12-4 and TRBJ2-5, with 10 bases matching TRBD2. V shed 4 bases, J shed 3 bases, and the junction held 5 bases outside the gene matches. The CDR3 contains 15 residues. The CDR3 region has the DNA TGTGCCAGCAGTTCTCTAGCGGGAGTGGAAGAGACCCAGTACTTC. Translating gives CASSSLAGVEETQYF.

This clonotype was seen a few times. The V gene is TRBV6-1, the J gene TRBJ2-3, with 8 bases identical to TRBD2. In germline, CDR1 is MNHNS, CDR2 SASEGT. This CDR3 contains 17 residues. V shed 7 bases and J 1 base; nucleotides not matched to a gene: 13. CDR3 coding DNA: TGTGCCAGCAACGACCCGGCGGGTAGCGGGGGCACAGATACGCAGTATTTT. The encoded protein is CASNDPAGSGGTDTQYF.

CDR3 DNA sequence: TGCGCCAGCAGCCAAGTCACTGATAGCTCCTACGAGCAGTACTTC. It translates to CASSQVTDSSYEQYF. The chain recombines TRBV4-1 with TRBJ2-7; D gene unclear. This CDR3 has 15 residues. Germline-derived CDR1 and CDR2 are MGHRA and YSYEKL. Between the trimmed V and J ends, which lost 1 base and 0 bases, there was a span of 10 bases.

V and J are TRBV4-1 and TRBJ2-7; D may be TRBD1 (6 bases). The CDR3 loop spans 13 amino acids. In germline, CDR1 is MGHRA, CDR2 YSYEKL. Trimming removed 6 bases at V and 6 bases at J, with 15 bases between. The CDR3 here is CASSPSETGEQYV. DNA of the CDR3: TGCGCCAGCAGTCCTTCCGAGACAGGCGAGCAGTACGTC.

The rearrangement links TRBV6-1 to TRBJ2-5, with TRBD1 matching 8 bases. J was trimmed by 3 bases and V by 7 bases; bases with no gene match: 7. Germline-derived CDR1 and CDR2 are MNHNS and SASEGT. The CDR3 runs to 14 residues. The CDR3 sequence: CASISKGQEETQYF. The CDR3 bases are TGTGCCAGCATAAGCAAGGGACAGGAAGAGACCCAGTACTTC.

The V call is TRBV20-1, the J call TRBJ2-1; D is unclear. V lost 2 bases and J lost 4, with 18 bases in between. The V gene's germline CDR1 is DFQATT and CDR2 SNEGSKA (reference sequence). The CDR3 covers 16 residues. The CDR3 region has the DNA TGCAGTGCTAGAACGTGGTCTCCCGGCAATTACAATGAGCAGTTCTTC. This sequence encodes CSARTWSPGNYNEQFF.

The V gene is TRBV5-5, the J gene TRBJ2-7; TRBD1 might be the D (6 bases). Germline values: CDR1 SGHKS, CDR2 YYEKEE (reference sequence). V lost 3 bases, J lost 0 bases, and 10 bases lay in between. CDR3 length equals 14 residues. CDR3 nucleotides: TGTGCCAGCAGCTATCGGACAGACTCCTACGAGCAGTACTTC. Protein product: CASSYRTDSYEQYF.

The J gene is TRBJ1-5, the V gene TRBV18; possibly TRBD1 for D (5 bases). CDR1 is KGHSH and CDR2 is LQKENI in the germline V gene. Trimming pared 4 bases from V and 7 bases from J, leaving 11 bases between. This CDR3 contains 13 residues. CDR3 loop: CASSREWGQPQHF. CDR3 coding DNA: TGTGCCAGCTCACGGGAGTGGGGGCAGCCCCAGCATTTT. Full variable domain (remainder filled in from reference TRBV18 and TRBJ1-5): NAGVMQNPRHLVRRRGQEARLRCSPMKGHSHVYWYRQLPEEGLKFMVYLQKENIIDESGMPKERFSAEFPKEGPSILRIQQVVRGDSAAYFCASSREWGQPQHFGDGTRLSIL.

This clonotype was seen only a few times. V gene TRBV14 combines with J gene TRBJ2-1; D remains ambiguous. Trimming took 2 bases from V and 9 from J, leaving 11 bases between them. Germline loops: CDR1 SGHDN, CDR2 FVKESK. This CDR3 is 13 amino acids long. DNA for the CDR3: TGTGCCAGCAGCCAACCCAGACCTATTGAGCAGTTCTTC. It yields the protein CASSQPRPIEQFF.

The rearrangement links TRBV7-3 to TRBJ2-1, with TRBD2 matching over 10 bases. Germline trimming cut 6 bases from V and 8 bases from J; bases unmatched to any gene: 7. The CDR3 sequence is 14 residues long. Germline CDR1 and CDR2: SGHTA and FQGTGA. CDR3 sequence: CASRLTSGNDEQFF. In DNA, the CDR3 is TGTGCCAGCAGACTCACTAGCGGGAATGATGAGCAGTTCTTC. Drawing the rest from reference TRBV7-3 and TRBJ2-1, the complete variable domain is GAGVSQTPSNKVTEKGKYVELRCDPISGHTALYWYRQSLGQGPEFLIYFQGTGAADDSGLPNDRFFAVRPEGSVSTLKIQRTERGDSAVYLCASRLTSGNDEQFFGPGTRLTVL.

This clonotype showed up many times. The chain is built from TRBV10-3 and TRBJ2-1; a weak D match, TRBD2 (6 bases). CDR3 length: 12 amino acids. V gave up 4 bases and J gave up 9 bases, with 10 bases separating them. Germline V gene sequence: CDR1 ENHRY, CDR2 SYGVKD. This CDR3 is CAISVRDFEQFF. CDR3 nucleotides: TGTGCCATCAGTGTGCGGGACTTTGAGCAGTTCTTC.

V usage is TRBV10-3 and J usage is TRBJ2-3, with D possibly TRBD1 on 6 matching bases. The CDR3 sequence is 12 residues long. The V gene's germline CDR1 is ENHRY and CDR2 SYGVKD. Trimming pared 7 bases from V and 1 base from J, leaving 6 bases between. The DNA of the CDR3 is TGTGCCATCACAGGGGGCACAGATACGCAGTATTTT. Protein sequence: CAITGGTDTQYF.

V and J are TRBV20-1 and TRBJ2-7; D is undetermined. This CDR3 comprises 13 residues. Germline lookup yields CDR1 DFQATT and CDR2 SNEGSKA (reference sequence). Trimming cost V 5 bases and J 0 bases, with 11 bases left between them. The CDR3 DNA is TGCAGTGCTTTGGACGGTAACTCCTACGAGCAGTACGTC. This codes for CSALDGNSYEQYV.

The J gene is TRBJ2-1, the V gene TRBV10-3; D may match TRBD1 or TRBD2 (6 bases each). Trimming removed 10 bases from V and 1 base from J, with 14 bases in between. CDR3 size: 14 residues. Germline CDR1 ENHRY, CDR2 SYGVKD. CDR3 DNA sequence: TGTGCCACCCGGGGGCTCGGGTCCTACAATGAGCAGTTCTTC. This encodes CATRGLGSYNEQFF.

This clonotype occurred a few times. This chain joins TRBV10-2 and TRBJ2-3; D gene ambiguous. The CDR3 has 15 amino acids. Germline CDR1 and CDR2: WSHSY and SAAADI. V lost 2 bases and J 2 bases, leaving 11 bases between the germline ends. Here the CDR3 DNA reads TGCGCCAGCAGTGAGGTAGGGCCGCTCACAGATACGCAGTATTTT. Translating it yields CASSEVGPLTDTQYF.

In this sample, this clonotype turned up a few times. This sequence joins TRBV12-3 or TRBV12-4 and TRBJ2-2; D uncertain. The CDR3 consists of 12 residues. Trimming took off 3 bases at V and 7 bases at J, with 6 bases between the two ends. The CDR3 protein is CASSLMDGELFF. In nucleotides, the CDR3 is TGTGCCAGCAGTTTGATGGACGGGGAGCTGTTTTTT.

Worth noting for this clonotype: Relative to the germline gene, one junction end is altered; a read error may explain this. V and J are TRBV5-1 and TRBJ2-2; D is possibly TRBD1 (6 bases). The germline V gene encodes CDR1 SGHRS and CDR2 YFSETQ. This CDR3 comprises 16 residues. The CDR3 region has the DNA TGCGCCAGCAGCTTGTCGCCCACAGGGAACACCGGGGAGCTGTCTTTT. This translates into CASSLSPTGNTGELSF.

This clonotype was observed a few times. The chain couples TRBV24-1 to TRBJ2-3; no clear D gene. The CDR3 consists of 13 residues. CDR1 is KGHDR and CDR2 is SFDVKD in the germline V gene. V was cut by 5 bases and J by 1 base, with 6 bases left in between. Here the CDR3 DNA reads TGTGCCACCAGTGTGGGCGGCACAGATACGCAGTATTTT. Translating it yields CATSVGGTDTQYF.

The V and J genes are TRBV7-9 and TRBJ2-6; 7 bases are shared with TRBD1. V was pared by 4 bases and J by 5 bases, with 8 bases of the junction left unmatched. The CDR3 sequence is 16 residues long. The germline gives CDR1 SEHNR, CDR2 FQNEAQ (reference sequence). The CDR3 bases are TGTGCCAGCAGCTCAAGACAGGGATCATGGGCCAACGTCCTGACTTTC. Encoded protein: CASSSRQGSWANVLTF. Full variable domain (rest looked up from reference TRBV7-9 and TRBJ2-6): DTGVSQNPRHKITKRGQNVTFRCDPISEHNRLYWYRQTLGQGPEFLTYFQNEAQLEKSRLLSDRFSAERPKGSFSTLEIQRTEQGDSAMYLCASSSRQGSWANVLTFGAGSRLTVL.

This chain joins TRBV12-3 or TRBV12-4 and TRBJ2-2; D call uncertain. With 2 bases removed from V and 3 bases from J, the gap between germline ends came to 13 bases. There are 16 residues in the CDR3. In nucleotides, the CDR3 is TGTGCCAGCAGTTTATTAGGAAGTTCGGACACCGGGGAGCTGTTTTTT. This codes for CASSLLGSSDTGELFF.

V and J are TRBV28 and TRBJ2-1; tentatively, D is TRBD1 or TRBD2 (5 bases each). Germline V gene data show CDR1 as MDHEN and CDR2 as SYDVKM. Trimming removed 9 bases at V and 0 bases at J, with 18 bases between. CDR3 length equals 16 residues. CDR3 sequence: CASGQGSRDSYNEQFF. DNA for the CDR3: TGTGCCAGTGGGCAGGGTTCTCGGGACTCCTACAATGAGCAGTTCTTC.

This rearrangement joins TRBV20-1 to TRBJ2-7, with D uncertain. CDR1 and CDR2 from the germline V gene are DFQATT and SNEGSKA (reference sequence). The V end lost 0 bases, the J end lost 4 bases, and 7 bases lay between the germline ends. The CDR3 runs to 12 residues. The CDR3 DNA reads TGCAGTGCTAGAGATTTAGGGTACGAGCAGTACGTC. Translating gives CSARDLGYEQYV.